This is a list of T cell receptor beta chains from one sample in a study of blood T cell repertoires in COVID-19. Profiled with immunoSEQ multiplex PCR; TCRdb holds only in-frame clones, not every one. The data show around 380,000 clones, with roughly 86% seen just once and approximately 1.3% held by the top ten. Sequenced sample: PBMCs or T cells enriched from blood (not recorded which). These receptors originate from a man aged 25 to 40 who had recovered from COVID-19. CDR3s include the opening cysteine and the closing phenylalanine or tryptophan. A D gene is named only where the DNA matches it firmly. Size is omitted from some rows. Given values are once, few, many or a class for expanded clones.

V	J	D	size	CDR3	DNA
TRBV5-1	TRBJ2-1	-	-	CASSRPAGEPYNEQFF	TGCGCCAGCAGCCGCCCGGCGGGCGAACCCTACAATGAGCAGTTCTTC
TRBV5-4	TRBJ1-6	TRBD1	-	CASSPGTGGFFYNSPLHF	TGTGCCAGCAGCCCGGGGACAGGGGGCTTTTTCTATAATTCACCCCTCCACTTT
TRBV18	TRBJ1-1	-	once	CASSSQQGTEAFF	TGTGCCAGCTCAAGTCAACAGGGAACTGAAGCTTTCTTT
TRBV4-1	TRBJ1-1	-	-	CASSQERRDLEAFF	TGCGCCAGCAGCCAAGAAAGGAGGGACCTGGAAGCTTTCTTT
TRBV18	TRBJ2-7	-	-	CASSPTTDEQYF	TGTGCCAGCTCACCAACGACAGACGAGCAGTACTTC
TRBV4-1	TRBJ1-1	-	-	CASSQEAGNTEAFF	TGCGCCAGCAGCCAAGAGGCGGGGAACACTGAAGCTTTCTTT
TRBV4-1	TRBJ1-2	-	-	CASSHSPATEYTF	TGCGCCAGCAGCCACTCACCCGCGACAGAGTACACCTTC
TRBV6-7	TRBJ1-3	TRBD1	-	CASRGPEDRGPGNTIYF	TGTGCCAGCAGAGGGCCCGAGGACAGGGGGCCTGGAAACACCATATATTTT
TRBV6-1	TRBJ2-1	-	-	CASSVTIHPVPTGDEQFF	TGTGCCAGCAGTGTAACTATCCACCCGGTACCGACCGGTGATGAGCAGTTCTTC
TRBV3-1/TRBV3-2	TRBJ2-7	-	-	CASRIAAGHEQYF	TGTGCCAGCCGAATAGCGGCGGGACACGAGCAGTACTTC
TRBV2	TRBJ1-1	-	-	CASSDESAFPNLEAFF	TGTGCCAGCAGTGACGAGTCCGCCTTTCCCAACCTTGAAGCTTTCTTT
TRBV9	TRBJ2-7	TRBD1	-	CASSVLQGAGEQYF	TGTGCCAGCAGCGTATTACAGGGGGCTGGCGAGCAGTACTTC
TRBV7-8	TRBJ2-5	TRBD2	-	CASSPWRGGPGETQYF	TGTGCCAGCAGCCCCTGGCGGGGGGGGCCGGGAGAGACCCAGTACTTC
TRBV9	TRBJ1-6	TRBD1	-	CASAKGPGQGSNSPLHF	TGTGCCAGCGCTAAAGGTCCTGGACAGGGTTCAAATTCACCCCTCCACTTT
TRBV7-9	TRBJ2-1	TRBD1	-	CASSTTGGSYNEQFF	TGTGCCAGCAGCACCACAGGGGGCTCCTACAATGAGCAGTTCTTC
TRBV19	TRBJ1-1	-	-	CASRSRGNTEAFF	TGTGCCAGTAGGTCAAGGGGGAACACTGAAGCTTTCTTT
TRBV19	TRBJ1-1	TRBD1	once	CASSGQGRTEAFF	TGTGCCAGTAGCGGACAGGGGAGGACTGAAGCTTTCTTT
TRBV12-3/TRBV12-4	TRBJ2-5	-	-	CASSGGGEKTQYF	TGTGCCAGCAGTGGGGGGGGCGAAAAGACCCAGTACTTC
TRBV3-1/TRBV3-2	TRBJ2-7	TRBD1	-	CASSKTGTGIHEQYF	TGTGCCAGCAGCAAAACCGGGACAGGGATCCACGAGCAGTACTTC
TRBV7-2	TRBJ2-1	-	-	CASSDRGNEQFF	TGTGCCAGCAGCGATAGGGGCAATGAGCAGTTCTTC
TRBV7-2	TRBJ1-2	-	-	CASSSQAILLYGYTF	TGTGCCAGCAGCTCCCAGGCGATTCTGCTCTATGGCTACACCTTC
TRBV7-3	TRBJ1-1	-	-	CASSPMTAGMNTEAFF	TGTGCCAGCAGCCCGATGACAGCAGGGATGAACACTGAAGCTTTCTTT
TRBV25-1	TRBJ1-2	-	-	CASSEWGGNYGYTF	TGTGCCAGCAGTGAATGGGGAGGCAACTATGGCTACACCTTC
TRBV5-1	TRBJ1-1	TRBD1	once	CASSTHRGDTEAFF	TGCGCCAGCAGCACCCACAGGGGGGACACTGAAGCTTTCTTT
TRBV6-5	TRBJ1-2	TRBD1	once	CASSRSGTGNYGYTF	TGTGCCAGCAGTCGTTCCGGGACAGGGAACTATGGCTACACCTTC
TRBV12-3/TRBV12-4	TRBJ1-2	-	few	CASSEGRGYTF	TGTGCCAGCAGTGAGGGCCGCGGCTACACCTTC
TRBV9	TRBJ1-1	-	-	CASSAPGGEAFF	TGTGCCAGCAGCGCCCCGGGGGGGGAAGCTTTCTTT
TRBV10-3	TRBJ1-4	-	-	CAISESVGGADGEKLFF	TGTGCCATCAGTGAGTCAGTGGGAGGGGCAGATGGTGAAAAACTGTTTTTT
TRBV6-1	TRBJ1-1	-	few	CASSEFFEAFF	TGTGCCAGCAGTGAATTCTTTGAAGCTTTCTTT
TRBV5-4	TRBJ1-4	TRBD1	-	CASSRTGSNEKLFF	TGTGCCAGCAGCAGGACAGGGTCTAATGAAAAACTGTTTTTT
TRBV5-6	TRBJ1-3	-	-	CASSPGGNTIYF	TGTGCCAGCAGCCCGGGTGGAAACACCATATATTTT
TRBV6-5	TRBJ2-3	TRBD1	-	CASRWTGNTDTQYF	TGTGCCAGCAGATGGACAGGCAACACAGATACGCAGTATTTT
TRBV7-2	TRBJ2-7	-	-	CASSLDSVSYEQYF	TGTGCCAGCAGCCTGGACAGCGTATCCTACGAGCAGTACTTC
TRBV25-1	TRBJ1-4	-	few	CASSYYEKLFF	TGTGCCAGCAGTTATTATGAAAAACTGTTTTTT
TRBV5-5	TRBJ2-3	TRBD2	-	CASSLAGGQDSDTQYF	TGTGCCAGCAGCCTAGCGGGGGGGCAAGATTCAGATACGCAGTATTTT
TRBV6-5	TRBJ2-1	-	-	CASSYSPLLTYNEQFF	TGTGCCAGCAGTTACTCGCCACTCCTCACCTACAATGAGCAGTTCTTC
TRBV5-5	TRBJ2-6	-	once	CASSRNRAGANVLTF	TGTGCCAGCAGCAGGAACAGGGCTGGGGCCAACGTCCTGACTTTC
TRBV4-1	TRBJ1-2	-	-	CASSPGQGWGYGYTF	TGCGCCAGCAGCCCCGGGCAGGGTTGGGGCTATGGCTACACCTTC
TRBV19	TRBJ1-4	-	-	CASSLRRGNEKLFF	TGTGCCAGTAGCCTGAGGAGGGGAAATGAAAAACTGTTTTTT